One sample yielded the 2 T cell receptor beta chains listed below, sequenced in a study of cytomegalovirus exposure and HLA in healthy donors. The PCR made use of 60 Vbeta and 13 Jbeta primers. Measured with immunoSEQ multiplex PCR; TCRdb has only the in-frame clones, and not every one. The repertoire holds 150,000 to 200,000 clones, with roughly 13% as singletons. The sequencing input was PBMCs. The origin of the receptors is a man aged 45 to 65 in good health and CMV-seropositive.

This chain connects TRBV6-5 to TRBJ1-1; possibly TRBD1 for D (5 bases). Between the trimmed V and J ends, which lost 4 bases and 0 bases, there was a span of 15 bases. There are 16 residues in the CDR3. Germline V gene sequence: CDR1 MNHEY, CDR2 SVGAGI. CDR3 in amino acids: CASSLHRPTVNTEAFF. The CDR3 bases are TGTGCCAGCAGTTTGCACAGGCCTACTGTGAACACTGAAGCTTTCTTT.

The rearrangement links TRBV4-2 to TRBJ2-3, with D perhaps TRBD1 (5 bases). Germline CDR1 reads LGHNA; CDR2 reads YNFKEQ. The CDR3 is made up of 13 amino acids. Trimming removed 1 base at V and 5 bases at J, with 7 bases between. For the CDR3, the DNA is TGTGCCAGCAGCCAAGGGACAAAAGATACGCAGTATTTT. Translating it yields CASSQGTKDTQYF.